This is a list of T cell receptor beta chains from one sample in a study of CD8+ T cells in alopecia areata. Profiled with immunoSEQ multiplex PCR; TCRdb holds only in-frame clones, not every one. Among about 69,000 clones, roughly 60% were seen once, and the ten largest hold more than 15%. Sequenced here: CD8+ T cells sorted from blood, sampled at week 0. These TCRs come from a human donor with alopecia areata. The CDR3 runs from the conserved cysteine through the conserved F or W. Each record gives: clone size, V gene, J gene, D gene, CDR3 DNA, CDR3 protein. A D gene is named only where the DNA matches it firmly. Clone size is not always given. Where it is, it says once, few, many or a class for expanded clones.

NA	TRBV6-5	TRBJ2-7	NA	TGTGCCAGCAGTTACTCGGTTTCGCCTCCCTACGAGCAGTACTTC	CASSYSVSPPYEQYF
NA	TRBV4-2	TRBJ2-1	TRBD2	TGTGCCAGCAGCCAAGATAGGACTAGCGGCTACAATGAGCAGTTCTTC	CASSQDRTSGYNEQFF
NA	TRBV27	TRBJ2-2	TRBD2	TGTGCCAGCAGTTTCCTCCTAGCGGTAAACACCGGGGAGCTGTTTTTT	CASSFLLAVNTGELFF
NA	TRBV19	TRBJ1-2	NA	TGTGCCAGTAGCCCCGGGACGGGCGATGGCTACACCTTC	CASSPGTGDGYTF
few	TRBV6-5	TRBJ2-7	NA	TGTGCCAGCAGCTTCTCCTACGAGCAGTACTTC	CASSFSYEQYF
NA	TRBV28	TRBJ2-7	TRBD2	TGTGCCAGCAGTCCTAGGCTTACGGGGGGGTCGTACGAGCAGTACTTC	CASSPRLTGGSYEQYF
NA	TRBV7-8	TRBJ1-5	NA	TGTGCCAGCAGCTTAGGTGAGGGATGGCAGCCCCAGCATTTT	CASSLGEGWQPQHF
NA	TRBV29-1	TRBJ1-2	NA	TGCAGCGCCGATAACTATGGCTACACCTTC	CSADNYGYTF
NA	TRBV7-9	TRBJ2-2	TRBD1	TGTGCCAGCAGATCTACCGGGACAGGGACGGACACCGGGGAGCTGTTTTTT	CASRSTGTGTDTGELFF
NA	TRBV7-9	TRBJ2-6	NA	TGTGCCAGCAGCTTATCTCCTCCTGGGGCCAACGTCCTGACTTTC	CASSLSPPGANVLTF
NA	TRBV27	TRBJ2-1	TRBD1	TGTGCCAGCAGTCTGGACAGGGGGCAGAATGAGCAGTTCTTC	CASSLDRGQNEQFF